A single T cell receptor beta chain is shown here with its context. Its antigen remains unidentified. Germline V CDR1 and CDR2: MDHEN, SYDVKM. The CDR3 is 14 residues long. With 6 bases removed from V and 7 bases from J, the gap between germline ends came to 15 bases. RNA transcripts yielded amplified TCR beta CDR3 regions. First-round RT-PCR with HTBI primers amplified the TCR CDR3 region. TCRdb fed the multiplex PCR reads into MiXCR, producing one record per CDR3 protein. Among about 840,000 distinct CDR3 sequences listed, around 38% were seen once. Graves' hyperthyroidism qualified as stable when ophthalmopathy did not progress within 18 months. Pregnant or lactating patients were excluded, as were those with uncontrolled infection or other autoimmune disease. The data belong to a study of T cells in Graves' hyperthyroidism and ophthalmopathy. General study points: Ophthalmopathy was model-predicted a median about 6.9 months pre-onset. A model of 13 V-J features distinguished ophthalmopathy from stable hyperthyroidism.

This TCR was recovered from a man between 18 and 29 years old with Graves' hyperthyroidism. The chain combines TRBV28 with TRBJ1-4, with D possibly TRBD1 on 5 matching bases. The sample taken for sequencing was blood. CDR3 nucleotide sequence: TGTGCCAGCAGCTTGGGGCAGAACACTGAAAAACTGTTTTTT. Amino acid sequence: CASSLGQNTEKLFF. The full variable domain, completed using reference TRBV28 and TRBJ1-4, is DVKVTQSSRYLVKRTGEKVFLECVQDMDHENMFWYRQDPGLGLRLIYFSYDVKMKEKGDIPEGYSVSREKKERFSLILESASTNQTSMYLCASSLGQNTEKLFFGSGTQLSVL.